This TCR beta chain stems from a study of cytomegalovirus exposure and HLA in healthy donors. Study-wide background: Among approximately 400 genotyped donors, about 80% fell in the Caucasian-associated ancestry cluster.

The ends were cut back, 6 bases at V and 3 bases at J, with 7 bases in the middle. Germline V gives CDR1 MDHEN, CDR2 SYDVKM. The length of the CDR3 is 12 residues. The study ran its PCR with 60 Vbeta and 13 Jbeta primers. Method: immunoSEQ multiplex PCR; TCRdb's copy keeps in-frame clones and lacks some. Seen here are 150,000 to 200,000 clones, 79% observed once, and the top ten hold over 2%. The sequence derives from a woman aged 45-65 years in good health and CMV-seronegative. This chain links TRBV28 with TRBJ2-3; tentatively, D is TRBD2 (6 bases). The sample comprised PBMCs. The CDR3 bases are TGTGCCAGCAGCCGGGGGACAGATACGCAGTATTTT. This codes for CASSRGTDTQYF.